The TCR beta chain described here comes from a study of regulatory T cells in long-lasting Graves disease (dated by TCRdb to the early 2020s). As for the study more broadly: Persistent Graves' disease was defined as antithyroid drug treatment for over 5 years with persistently positive TSH receptor autoantibodies. The study was conducted in China and was registered as a clinical trial. Peripheral blood TCR sequencing and RNA sequencing compared persistent Graves' disease patients with newly diagnosed Graves' disease patients. A total of roughly 35 samples underwent TCR sequencing, from roughly 13 patients with persistent Graves' disease and about 20 patients with newly diagnosed Graves' disease. Antithyroid drugs had been taken for ten to twelve years on average by persistent Graves' disease patients in the clinical cohort. The full study reports these points: Lower TCR Shannon entropy and fewer highly expanded clones were observed in persistent Graves' disease patients than in newly diagnosed patients, which suggested clonal expansion. Only peripheral blood was studied, because thyroid tissue, the primary lesion, was inaccessible. The authors noted that the small sample size was a limitation that may lower accuracy. Only the TCR beta chain was sequenced and analyzed. Preferential use of TRBV28, TRBJ1-2 and TRBJ2-5 was observed in persistent disease, whereas TRBV20-1 and TRBJ2-1 were favored in newly diagnosed disease. A larger number of public clonotypes was shared among persistent patients (around 3,000) than among newly diagnosed patients (around 970).

The library was produced with multiplex PCR. The run used an Illumina HiSeq 4000. CDR3 regions were amplified by Arm-PCR with iRepertoire HTBI primers to construct TCR beta libraries. PCR products were gel purified before sequencing. The published analysis was carried out like this. Gene usage analysis of CDR3 amino acid clonotypes relied on the 62 TRBV and over 13 TRBJ segments identified across samples. COPE and FqMerger were used to merge the filtered high-quality paired reads into contigs. BLAST was used to align contigs to IMGT TRBV, TRBD and TRBJ reference genes, and CDR3 was defined according to IMGT. Clonotypes above 0.1% frequency were classified as highly expanded clones. Shannon entropy served as the measure of repertoire diversity, while the Gini coefficient captured V-J evenness. A clonotype was considered public if more than one individual shared it. Using fastp at Q25 and MiXCR, TCRdb reprocessed the public reads and kept productive beta chains. Identical CDR3 proteins give one entry, which carries the most common genes and DNA. The authors' filters were not applied to this entry. This sample comprises over 250,000 distinct CDR3 sequences, around 20% of them detected only once. The top ten clonotypes cover around 50% of the sample.

Per the germline V gene (reference sequence), DFQATT is the CDR1 and SNEGSKA is the CDR2. Counted from cysteine to phenylalanine, this CDR3 has 11 amino acids. The kept DNA is CDR3 alone, 33 bases in frame from the first base. Between the V and J ends, shortened by 4 bases and 0 bases respectively, the junction contains 3 bases. This clonotype turned up a few times. Its antigen is currently not known. The sample holds no much larger clone one base away, and base qualities are not on file. The time point label corresponds to: persistent/refractory GD, antithyroid drugs over 5 years with positive TRAb. For both TCR sequencing and RNA sequencing, RNA was extracted from PBMCs using TRIzol. The diagnosis of Graves' disease followed American Thyroid Association guidelines. Patients for the study were recruited at an endocrinology department in Xi'an, China. Each patient gave about 10 milliliters of peripheral blood, collected in an EDTA anticoagulant tube. Ficoll Paque Plus density gradient separation was used to isolate PBMCs, and no further T cell sorting was done. An Agilent 2100 Bioanalyzer and agarose gel were used to assess RNA quality, and a NanoDrop 2000 was used to measure RNA concentration.

This sequence uses TRBV20-1 and TRBJ1-1, with no confidently assigned D gene. This TCR was sampled from a female donor with Graves disease. The sample was peripheral blood mononuclear cells (PBMCs), taken when the disease was refractory, from a patient treated with antithyroid drugs. The CDR3 protein is CSANVNTEAFF. The DNA sequence is TGCAGTGCTAATGTGAACACTGAAGCTTTCTTT.